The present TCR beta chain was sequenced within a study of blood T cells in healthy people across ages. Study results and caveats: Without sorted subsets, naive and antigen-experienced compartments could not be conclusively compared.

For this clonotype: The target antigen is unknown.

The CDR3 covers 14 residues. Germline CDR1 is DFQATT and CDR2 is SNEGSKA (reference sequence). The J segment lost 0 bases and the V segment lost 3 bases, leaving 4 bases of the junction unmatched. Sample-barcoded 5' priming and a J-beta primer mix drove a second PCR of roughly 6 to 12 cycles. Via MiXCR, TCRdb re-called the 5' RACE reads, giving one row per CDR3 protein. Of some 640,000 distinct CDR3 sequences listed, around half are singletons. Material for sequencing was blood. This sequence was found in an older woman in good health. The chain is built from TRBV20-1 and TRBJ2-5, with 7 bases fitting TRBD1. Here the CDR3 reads CSARWGQNQETQYF. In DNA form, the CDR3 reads TGCAGTGCTAGGTGGGGACAGAACCAAGAGACCCAGTACTTC.